Following are 20 T cell receptor beta chains from one sample sequenced in a study of T cells in Graves' hyperthyroidism and ophthalmopathy. The CDR3 regions of TCR beta were amplified from RNA transcripts. The primer set for the first-round RT-PCR of the TCR CDR3 was HTBI. Each CDR3 protein gets one entry after TCRdb re-called the multiplex PCR reads with MiXCR. This table holds 96,000 or so distinct CDR3 sequences, around 50% found once. Sequenced material: blood. The origin of the receptors is a woman aged 40 to 50 with Graves' hyperthyroidism.

The V gene is TRBV25-1, the J gene TRBJ1-2; the D gene is possibly TRBD1 (5 bases). Germline CDR1 is MGHDK and CDR2 is SYGVNS. The ends were cut back, 7 bases at V and 4 bases at J, with 10 bases in the middle. This CDR3 is built from 12 residues. The CDR3, as DNA: TGTGCCAGCAAAGACAGCGTCTATGGCTACACCTTC. This codes for CASKDSVYGYTF.

This clonotype was observed a single time. A much larger clone is a single base away; this may be a read error. The chain combines TRBV19 with TRBJ2-7, with 8 bases lining up with TRBD1. Germline CDR1 reads LNHDA; CDR2 reads SQIVND (reference sequence). This CDR3 is 17 amino acids long. V was pared by 5 bases and J by 4 bases, with 16 bases of the junction left unmatched. The CDR3 DNA reads as TGTGCCAGTAGTCTCCCCGTCGGGCAGGGGGCGTGGTACGAGCAGTACTTC. Its translation is CASSLPVGQGAWYEQYF.

The genes are TRBV7-3 and TRBJ2-2; D call uncertain. Germline assignment: CDR1 SGHTA and CDR2 FQGTGA. This CDR3 contains 12 residues. The V gene lost 3 bases and the J gene lost 8 bases, with 7 bases spanning the gap. CDR3 in amino acids: CASSLIWGELFF. The CDR3 DNA is TGTGCCAGCAGCTTGATCTGGGGGGAGCTGTTTTTT.

At least ten counts were recorded for this clonotype. The V gene is TRBV12-5, the J gene TRBJ2-2; tentatively, D is TRBD1 (6 bases). Germline CDR1 LGHNT, CDR2 FRNRAP. This CDR3 has 16 residues. V was clipped by 6 bases and J by 0 bases, with 14 bases between them. CDR3 DNA: TGTGCTAGTGGAACCACAGGGTCCGCGAACACCGGGGAGCTGTTTTTT. As protein: CASGTTGSANTGELFF.

This clonotype was picked up many times. The J gene is TRBJ2-7, the V gene TRBV7-2, with 11 bases matching TRBD2. With 5 bases clipped from V and 7 bases from J, the junction kept 7 bases outside the gene matches. CDR3 length: 14 residues. Germline V gene data show CDR1 as SGHTA and CDR2 as FQGNSA. The CDR3 loop is CASSHSGRAGEQYF. The CDR3 region has the DNA TGTGCCAGCAGCCATAGCGGGAGGGCGGGGGAGCAGTACTTC.

CDR3 region: CASSLSDVQSRAFF. Written as DNA, the CDR3 is TGTGCCAGCAGTTTGTCGGATGTTCAGAGTCGGGCTTTCTTT. The J gene is TRBJ1-1, the V gene TRBV27; D is unclear. The CDR3 consists of 14 residues. Between the trimmed V and J ends, which lost 3 bases and 11 bases, there was a span of 19 bases. Germline V gene data show CDR1 as MNHEY and CDR2 as SMNVEV (reference sequence).

This clonotype appeared many times. V usage is TRBV7-9 and J usage is TRBJ2-2; D gene uncertain. Trimming took off 2 bases at V and 3 bases at J, with 4 bases between the two ends. The CDR3 extends over 13 amino acids. CDR1 is SEHNR, CDR2 FQNEAQ, per germline (reference sequence). The CDR3 region is CASSLRDTGELFF. Written as DNA, the CDR3 is TGTGCCAGCAGCTTACGGGACACCGGGGAGCTGTTTTTT.

The chain is built from TRBV7-2 and TRBJ1-3, with unresolved D. This CDR3 region has 16 residues. V lost 3 bases and J 3 bases, leaving 15 bases between the germline ends. Germline V gives CDR1 SGHTA, CDR2 FQGNSA. For the CDR3, the DNA is TGTGCCAGCAGCTTCATCGGGCAGCACTATGGAAACACCATATATTTT. It codes for CASSFIGQHYGNTIYF.

For this clonotype: Without the conserved terminal phenylalanine or tryptophan, this CDR3 likely stems from a read error. The chain recombines TRBV15 with TRBJ1-5; tentative D call: TRBD1 (6 bases). The V end was cut by 5 bases, the J end by 6 bases, with 20 bases between. The CDR3 is 16 residues long. Germline assignment: CDR1 LNHNV and CDR2 YYDKDF (reference sequence). The CDR3 reads CATSPTKSGAGQPQHS. The CDR3 nucleotides read TGTGCCACCAGCCCCACGAAGTCGGGGGCGGGTCAGCCCCAGCATTCA.

This clonotype has a handful of counts. V and J are TRBV20-1 and TRBJ2-3; unclear D gene. V lost 3 bases to trimming and J lost 2 bases, with 12 bases between them. The CDR3 extends over 14 amino acids. The germline CDR1 and CDR2 sequences are DFQATT and SNEGSKA (reference sequence). As DNA, the CDR3 is TGCAGTGCTAGGGAGCGTCGATTCACAGATACGCAGTATTTT. This sequence encodes CSARERRFTDTQYF.

This clonotype was seen ten or more times. The CDR3 sequence: CASTPLAGVGAGELFF. Here the CDR3 DNA reads TGTGCCAGCACTCCTCTAGCGGGAGTGGGGGCCGGGGAGCTGTTTTTT. V is TRBV2 and J is TRBJ2-2, with 10 bases fitting TRBD2. CDR3 length equals 16 residues. The J segment lost 6 bases and the V segment lost 7 bases, leaving 11 bases of the junction unmatched. Germline-derived CDR1 and CDR2 are SNHLY and FYNNEI.

This chain's CDR3 is CSARGQLNTGETQYF. In DNA, the CDR3 is TGCAGTGCTAGGGGCCAGCTGAACACCGGGGAGACCCAGTACTTC. The genes are TRBV20-1 and TRBJ2-5; D is ambiguous. The CDR3 length is 15 residues. The V gene's germline CDR1 is DFQATT and CDR2 SNEGSKA (reference sequence). V dropped 3 bases and J dropped 5 bases, with 19 bases sitting between them.

This clonotype showed up just once. The chain has TRBV10-3 and TRBJ1-2, with 10 bases that match TRBD1. Losses at the gene ends were 8 bases for V and 3 bases for J; bases not matched to a gene: 6. Germline loops: CDR1 ENHRY, CDR2 SYGVKD. The CDR3 sequence is 14 residues long. The CDR3 here is CAILGQGPYYGYTF. For the CDR3, the DNA is TGTGCCATCTTGGGACAGGGGCCCTACTATGGCTACACCTTC.

This clonotype appeared a few times. V gene TRBV25-1 combines with J gene TRBJ2-2, with a weak D call TRBD2 (6 bases). Germline V gives CDR1 MGHDK, CDR2 SYGVNS. Deletions cut 6 bases from V and 4 bases from J, with 6 bases between. The CDR3 runs 12 residues. Here the CDR3 reads CASRGGTGELFF. For the CDR3, the DNA is TGTGCCAGCAGGGGGGGCACCGGGGAGCTGTTTTTT.

This clonotype was counted many times. The chain combines TRBV7-2 with TRBJ2-7, with TRBD2 as a possible D gene (6 bases). This CDR3 has 15 amino acids. Between the trimmed V and J ends, which lost 2 bases and 0 bases, there was a span of 11 bases. Germline CDR1 SGHTA, CDR2 FQGNSA. The CDR3 loop is CASSLLYGSSYEQYF. CDR3 DNA sequence: TGTGCCAGCAGCTTACTTTACGGGAGCTCCTACGAGCAGTACTTC.

The sample holds many counts of this clonotype. The rearrangement uses TRBV7-9 and TRBJ1-4, with TRBD1 as a possible D gene (6 bases). Germline V gene lookup returns CDR1 SEHNR and CDR2 FQNEAQ (reference sequence). The CDR3 covers 11 residues. The CDR3 DNA reads as TGTGCGGGGGGGGCAGCCGAAAAACTGTTTTTT. It specifies CAGGAAEKLFF.

This clonotype has a handful of counts. V and J are TRBV20-1 and TRBJ1-5, with a possible D match to TRBD1 (5 bases). The CDR3 consists of 19 residues. Trimming took 2 bases from V and 0 from J, leaving 23 bases between them. CDR1 and CDR2 (germline): DFQATT, SNEGSKA (reference sequence). The CDR3 is CSARPSGQGRPGSNQPQHF. The CDR3 bases are TGCAGTGCTAGACCCTCGGGCCAGGGCCGACCGGGTAGCAATCAGCCCCAGCATTTT.

The gene calls are TRBV7-8 and TRBJ1-2, with 8 nucleotides matching TRBD1. The V gene end was trimmed by 5 bases and the J gene end by 7 bases; junction bases not matched to a gene: 6. Germline loops: CDR1 SGHVS, CDR2 FQNEAQ. The CDR3 is made up of 13 amino acids. CDR3 nucleotides: TGTGCCAGCAGCACGACAGGGGAGGGTGGCTACACCTTC. This codes for CASSTTGEGGYTF.

The genes are TRBV14 and TRBJ2-5, with 12 positions matching TRBD1. The V segment lost 3 bases and the J segment 6 bases; nucleotides outside the gene matches: 5. Germline CDR1 and CDR2: SGHDN and FVKESK. CDR3 length: 15 residues. The CDR3 sequence is CASSQGTGGGKTQYF. CDR3 nucleotide sequence: TGTGCCAGCAGCCAGGGGACAGGGGGCGGGAAGACCCAGTACTTC.

This clonotype was detected many times. This chain connects TRBV20-1 to TRBJ1-5, with 10 bases matching TRBD1. The CDR3 extends over 16 amino acids. V gave up 4 bases and J gave up 3 bases; unmatched junction bases: 9. CDR1 DFQATT and CDR2 SNEGSKA come from the germline V gene (reference sequence). CDR3 sequence reads: CSAIPGTGEFNQPQHF. The CDR3 DNA reads as TGCAGTGCTATTCCCGGGACAGGGGAATTCAATCAGCCCCAGCATTTT.